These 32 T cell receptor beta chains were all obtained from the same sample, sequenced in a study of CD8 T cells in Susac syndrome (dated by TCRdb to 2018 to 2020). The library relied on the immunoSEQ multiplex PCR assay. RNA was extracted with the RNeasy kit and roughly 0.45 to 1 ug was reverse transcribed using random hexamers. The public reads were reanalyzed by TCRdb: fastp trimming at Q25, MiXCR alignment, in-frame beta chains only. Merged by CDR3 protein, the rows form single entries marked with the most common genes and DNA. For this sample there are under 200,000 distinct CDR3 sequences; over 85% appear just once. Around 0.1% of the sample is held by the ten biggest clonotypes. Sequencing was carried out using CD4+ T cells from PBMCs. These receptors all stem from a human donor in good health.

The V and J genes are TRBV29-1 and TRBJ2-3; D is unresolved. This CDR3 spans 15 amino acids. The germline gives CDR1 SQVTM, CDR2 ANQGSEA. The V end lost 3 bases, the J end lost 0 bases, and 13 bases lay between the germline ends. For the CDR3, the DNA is TGCAGCGTTGAGAAGGGAAAATCTAGCACAGATACGCAGTATTTT. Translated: CSVEKGKSSTDTQYF.

Here the CDR3 reads CASSQGDRGTQYF. For the CDR3, the DNA is TGCGCCAGCAGCCAGGGGGACAGGGGTACGCAGTATTTT. The gene calls are TRBV4-3 and TRBJ2-3; 10 nucleotides align to TRBD1. The CDR3 sequence is 13 residues long. With 3 bases clipped from V and 8 bases from J, the junction kept 2 bases outside the gene matches. Germline V CDR1 and CDR2: LGHNA, YSLEER.

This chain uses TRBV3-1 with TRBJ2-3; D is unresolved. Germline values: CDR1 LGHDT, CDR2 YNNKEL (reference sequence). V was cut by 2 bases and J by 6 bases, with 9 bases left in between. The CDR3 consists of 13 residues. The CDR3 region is CASSQSATDTQYF. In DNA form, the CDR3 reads TGTGCCAGCAGCCAATCCGCCACCGATACGCAGTATTTT.

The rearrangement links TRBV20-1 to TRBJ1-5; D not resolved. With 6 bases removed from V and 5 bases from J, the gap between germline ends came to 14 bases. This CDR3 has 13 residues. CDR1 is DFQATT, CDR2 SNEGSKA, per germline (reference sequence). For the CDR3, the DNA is TGCAGTGCGCAGTCGGACCAATATCAGCCCCAGCATTTT. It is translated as CSAQSDQYQPQHF.

The CDR3 loop is CSAPDRQYGYTF. The CDR3 DNA sequence: TGCAGTGCTCCGGACCGTCAGTATGGCTACACCTTC. The rearrangement joins TRBV20-1 to TRBJ1-2; D gene unclear. The CDR3 length is 12 residues. Trimming took off 5 bases at V and 5 bases at J, with 12 bases between the two ends. The germline gives CDR1 DFQATT, CDR2 SNEGSKA (reference sequence).

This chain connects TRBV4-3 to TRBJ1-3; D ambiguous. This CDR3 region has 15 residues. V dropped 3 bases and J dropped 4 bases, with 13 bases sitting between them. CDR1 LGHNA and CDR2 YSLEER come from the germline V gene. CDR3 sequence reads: CASSQNKAPGNTIYF. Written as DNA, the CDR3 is TGCGCCAGCAGCCAGAACAAGGCTCCCGGAAACACCATATATTTT.

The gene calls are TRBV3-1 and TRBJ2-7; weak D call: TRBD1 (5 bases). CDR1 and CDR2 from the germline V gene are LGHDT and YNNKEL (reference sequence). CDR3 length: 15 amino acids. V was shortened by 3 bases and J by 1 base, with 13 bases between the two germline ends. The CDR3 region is CASSHPRQPSYEQYV. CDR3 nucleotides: TGTGCCAGCAGCCACCCACGACAGCCATCCTACGAGCAGTACGTC.

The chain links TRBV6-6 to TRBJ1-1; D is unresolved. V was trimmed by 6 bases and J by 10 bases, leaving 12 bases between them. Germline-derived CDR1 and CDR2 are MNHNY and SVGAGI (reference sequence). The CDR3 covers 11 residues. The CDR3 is CASSSVSLAFF. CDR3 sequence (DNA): TGTGCCAGCAGCTCGGTTTCTTTAGCTTTCTTT.

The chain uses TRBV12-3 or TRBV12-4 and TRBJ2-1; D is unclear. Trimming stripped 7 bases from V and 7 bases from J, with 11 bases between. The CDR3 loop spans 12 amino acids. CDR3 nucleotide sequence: TGTGCCAGCATGGCGTCAGCGAATGAGCAGTTCTTC. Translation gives CASMASANEQFF.

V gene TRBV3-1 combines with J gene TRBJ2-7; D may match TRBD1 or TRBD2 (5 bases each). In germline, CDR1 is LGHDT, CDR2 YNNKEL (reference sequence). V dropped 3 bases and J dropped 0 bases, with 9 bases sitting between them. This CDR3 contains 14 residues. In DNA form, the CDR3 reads TGTGCCAGCAGCCAGAGAGGGGTCTCCTACGAGCAGTACGTC. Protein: CASSQRGVSYEQYV.

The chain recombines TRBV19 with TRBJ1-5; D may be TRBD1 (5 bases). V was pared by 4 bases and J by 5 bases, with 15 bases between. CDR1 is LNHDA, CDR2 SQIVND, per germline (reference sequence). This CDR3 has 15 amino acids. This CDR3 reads CASSTRTFDYQPQHF. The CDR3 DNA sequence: TGTGCCAGTAGTACGAGGACATTCGATTATCAGCCCCAGCATTTT.

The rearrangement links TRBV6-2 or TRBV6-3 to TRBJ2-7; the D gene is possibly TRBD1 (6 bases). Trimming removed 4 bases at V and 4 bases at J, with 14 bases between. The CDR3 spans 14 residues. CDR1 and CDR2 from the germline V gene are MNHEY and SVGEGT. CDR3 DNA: TGTGCCAGCAGTTTGCAGGGGAATTTATACGAGCAGTACTTC. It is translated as CASSLQGNLYEQYF.

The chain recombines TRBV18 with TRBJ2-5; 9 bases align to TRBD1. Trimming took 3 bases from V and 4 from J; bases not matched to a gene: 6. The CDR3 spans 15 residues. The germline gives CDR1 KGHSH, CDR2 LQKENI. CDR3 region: CASSPRQGGTETQYF. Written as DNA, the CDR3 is TGTGCCAGCTCACCCCGACAGGGGGGTACAGAGACCCAGTACTTC.

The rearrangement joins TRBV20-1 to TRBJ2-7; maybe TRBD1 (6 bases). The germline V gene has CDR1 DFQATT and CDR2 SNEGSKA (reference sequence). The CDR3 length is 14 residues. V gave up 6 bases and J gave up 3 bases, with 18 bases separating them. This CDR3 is CSAELPGQSYEQYF. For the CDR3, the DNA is TGCAGTGCGGAATTGCCTGGACAGAGCTACGAGCAGTACTTC.

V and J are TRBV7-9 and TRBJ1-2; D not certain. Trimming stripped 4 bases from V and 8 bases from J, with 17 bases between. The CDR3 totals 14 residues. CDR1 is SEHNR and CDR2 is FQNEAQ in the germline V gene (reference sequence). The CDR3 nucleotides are TGTGCCAGCAGCTCGACAACTAACAGTGGAGGCTACACCTTC. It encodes CASSSTTNSGGYTF. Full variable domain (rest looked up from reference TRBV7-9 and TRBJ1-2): DTGVSQNPRHKITKRGQNVTFRCDPISEHNRLYWYRQTLGQGPEFLTYFQNEAQLEKSRLLSDRFSAERPKGSFSTLEIQRTEQGDSAMYLCASSSTTNSGGYTFGSGTRLTVV.

The chain's CDR3 is CASSLNYRGGYEQYF. The CDR3, as DNA: TGTGCCAGCAGTTTAAACTATCGTGGGGGATACGAGCAGTACTTC. V is TRBV27 and J is TRBJ2-7; the D gene could be TRBD1 or TRBD2 (5 bases each). Germline V gene data show CDR1 as MNHEY and CDR2 as SMNVEV (reference sequence). Trimming left V 2 bases short and J 4 bases short, with 15 bases between. The CDR3 runs to 15 residues.

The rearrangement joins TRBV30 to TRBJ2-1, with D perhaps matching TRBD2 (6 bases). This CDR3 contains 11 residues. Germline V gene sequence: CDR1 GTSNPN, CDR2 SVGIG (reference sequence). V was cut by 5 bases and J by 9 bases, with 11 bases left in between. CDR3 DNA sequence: TGTGCCTGGGGCCCCGGGGGTGAGCAGTTCTTC. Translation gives CAWGPGGEQFF. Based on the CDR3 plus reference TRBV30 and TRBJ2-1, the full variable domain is SQTIHQWPATLVQPVGSPLSLECTVEGTSNPNLYWYRQAAGRGLQLLFYSVGIGQISSEVPQNLSASRPQDRQFILSSKKLLLSDSGFYLCAWGPGGEQFFGPGTRLTVL.

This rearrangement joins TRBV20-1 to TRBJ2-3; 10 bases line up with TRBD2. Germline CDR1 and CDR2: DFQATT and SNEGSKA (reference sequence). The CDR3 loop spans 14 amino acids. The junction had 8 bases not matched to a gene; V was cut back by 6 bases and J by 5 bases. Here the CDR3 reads CSAASGGALDTQYF. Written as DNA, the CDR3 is TGCAGTGCGGCGAGCGGGGGGGCCTTAGATACGCAGTATTTT.

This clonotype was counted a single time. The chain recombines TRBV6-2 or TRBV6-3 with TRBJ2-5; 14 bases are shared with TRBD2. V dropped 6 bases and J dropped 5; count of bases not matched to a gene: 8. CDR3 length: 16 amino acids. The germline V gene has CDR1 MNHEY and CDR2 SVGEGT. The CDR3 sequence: CASRRGLAGEGETQYF. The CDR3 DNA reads TGTGCCAGCAGACGGGGACTAGCGGGGGAAGGGGAGACCCAGTACTTC.

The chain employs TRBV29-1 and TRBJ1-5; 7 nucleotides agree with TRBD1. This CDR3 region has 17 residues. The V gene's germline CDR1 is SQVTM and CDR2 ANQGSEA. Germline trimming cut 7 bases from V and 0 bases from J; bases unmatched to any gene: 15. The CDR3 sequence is CSEAPGQIKYSNQPQHF. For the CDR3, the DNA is TGCAGCGAAGCCCCGGGACAGATAAAGTATAGCAATCAGCCCCAGCATTTT.

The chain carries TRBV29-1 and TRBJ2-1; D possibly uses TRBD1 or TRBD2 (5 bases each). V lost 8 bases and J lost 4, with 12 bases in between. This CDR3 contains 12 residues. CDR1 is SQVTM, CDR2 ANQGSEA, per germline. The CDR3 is CSLRDRYNEQFF. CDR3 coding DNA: TGCAGCCTACGGGACCGATACAATGAGCAGTTCTTC.

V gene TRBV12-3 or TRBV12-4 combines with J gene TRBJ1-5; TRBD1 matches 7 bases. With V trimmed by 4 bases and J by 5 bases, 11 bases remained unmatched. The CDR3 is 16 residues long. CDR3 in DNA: TGTGCCAGCAGTTCCTCGAGGGACAGAGCTTATCAGCCCCAGCATTTT. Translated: CASSSSRDRAYQPQHF.

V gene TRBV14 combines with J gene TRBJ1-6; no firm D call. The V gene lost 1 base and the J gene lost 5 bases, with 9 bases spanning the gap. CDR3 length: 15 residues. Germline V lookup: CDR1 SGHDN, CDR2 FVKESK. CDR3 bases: TGTGCCAGCAGCCAAGTATCCAGAAATAATTCACCCCTCCACTTT. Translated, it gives CASSQVSRNNSPLHF.

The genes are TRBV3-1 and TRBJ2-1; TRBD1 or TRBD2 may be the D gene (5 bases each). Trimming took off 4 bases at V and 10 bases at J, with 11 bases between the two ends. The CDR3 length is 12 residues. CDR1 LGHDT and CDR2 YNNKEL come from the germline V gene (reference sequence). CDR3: CASSPSWGEQFF. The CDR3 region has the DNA TGTGCCAGCAGCCCGAGTTGGGGGGAGCAGTTCTTC.

The CDR3 region is CASSFLYSNQPQHF. CDR3 sequence (DNA): TGTGCCAGCAGTTTCCTTTATAGCAATCAGCCCCAGCATTTT. This chain joins TRBV6-2 or TRBV6-3 and TRBJ1-5; D is uncertain. Trimming shortened V by 4 bases and J by 0 bases, and 7 bases separated the two germline ends. The CDR3 is 14 residues long. The germline gives CDR1 MNHEY, CDR2 SVGEGT.

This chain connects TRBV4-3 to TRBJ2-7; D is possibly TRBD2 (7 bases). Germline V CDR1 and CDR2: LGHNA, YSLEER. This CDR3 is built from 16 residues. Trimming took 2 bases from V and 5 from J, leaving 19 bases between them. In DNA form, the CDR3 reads TGCGCCAGCAGCCAACACAGGGAGGGAAACGGTCACGAGCAGTACTTC. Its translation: CASSQHREGNGHEQYF.

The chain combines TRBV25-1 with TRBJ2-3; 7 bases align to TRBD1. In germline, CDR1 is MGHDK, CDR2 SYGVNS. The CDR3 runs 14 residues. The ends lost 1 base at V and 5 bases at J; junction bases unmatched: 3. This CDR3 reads CASSELTGLDTQYF. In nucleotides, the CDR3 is TGTGCCAGCAGTGAATTGACAGGGCTAGATACGCAGTATTTT.

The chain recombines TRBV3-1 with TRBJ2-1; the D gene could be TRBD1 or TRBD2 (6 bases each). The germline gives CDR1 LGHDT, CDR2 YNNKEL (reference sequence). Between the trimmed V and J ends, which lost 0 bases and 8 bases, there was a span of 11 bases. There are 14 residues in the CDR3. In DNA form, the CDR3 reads TGTGCCAGCAGCCAAGAACCGGGGGCCTATGAGCAGTTCTTC. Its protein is CASSQEPGAYEQFF.

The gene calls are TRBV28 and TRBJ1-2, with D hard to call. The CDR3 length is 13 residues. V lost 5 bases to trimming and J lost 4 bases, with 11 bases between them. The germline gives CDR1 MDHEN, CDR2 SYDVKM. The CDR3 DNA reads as TGTGCCAGCAGTCTGACGGATGGCTATGGCTACACCTTC. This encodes CASSLTDGYGYTF.

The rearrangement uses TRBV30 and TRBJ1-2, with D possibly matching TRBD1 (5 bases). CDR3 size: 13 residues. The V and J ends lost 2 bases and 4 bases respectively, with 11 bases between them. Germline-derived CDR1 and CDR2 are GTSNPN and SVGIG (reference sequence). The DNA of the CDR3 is TGTGCCTGGAGTCTCGGGGCGACCTATGGCTACACCTTC. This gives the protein CAWSLGATYGYTF.

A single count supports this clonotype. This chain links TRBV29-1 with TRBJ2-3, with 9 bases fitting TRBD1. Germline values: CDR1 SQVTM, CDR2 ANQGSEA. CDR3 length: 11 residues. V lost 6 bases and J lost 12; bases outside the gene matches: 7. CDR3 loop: CSVDLDRGQYF. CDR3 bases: TGCAGCGTAGATTTGGACAGGGGACAGTATTTT.

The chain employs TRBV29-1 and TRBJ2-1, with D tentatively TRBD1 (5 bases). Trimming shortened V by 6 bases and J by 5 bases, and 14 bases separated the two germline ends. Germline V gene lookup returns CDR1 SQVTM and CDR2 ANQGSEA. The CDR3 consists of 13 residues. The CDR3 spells CSVCWGLNNEQFF. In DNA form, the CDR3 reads TGCAGCGTCTGTTGGGGCTTGAACAATGAGCAGTTCTTC.